This is a list of T cell receptor beta chains from one sample in a study of cytomegalovirus exposure and HLA in healthy donors. TCRdb keeps only in-frame clones here, not all; method: immunoSEQ multiplex PCR. The data show 80,000 to 100,000 clones, about 81% seen once. The sequenced material came from PBMCs. The receptors were gathered from a man aged 35 to 55 in good health and CMV-seropositive. CDR3s include the opening cysteine and the closing phenylalanine or tryptophan. The order of the fields is CDR3 protein, CDR3 DNA, J gene, D gene, V gene, clone size. D genes are given only for firm matches. Size tells how often a clone was seen (once, few, many) or the class of an expanded clone, and some rows leave it out.

cdr3_aa: CASGRNYNEQFF
cdr3_nt: TGCGCCAGCGGGAGGAACTACAATGAGCAGTTCTTC
j_call: TRBJ2-1
d_call: .
v_call: TRBV10-1
clone_size: .

cdr3_aa: CASSHRVF
cdr3_nt: TGTGCCAGTAGTCACAGGGTCTTC
j_call: TRBJ2-1
d_call: .
v_call: TRBV19
clone_size: .

cdr3_aa: CASTTGHEKLFF
cdr3_nt: TGTGCCAGCACCACAGGGCATGAAAAACTGTTTTTT
j_call: TRBJ1-4
d_call: .
v_call: TRBV2
clone_size: .

cdr3_aa: CASSLAQGNTEAFF
cdr3_nt: TGTGCCAGCAGTCTAGCGCAGGGGAACACTGAAGCTTTCTTT
j_call: TRBJ1-1
d_call: .
v_call: TRBV6-6
clone_size: .

cdr3_aa: CASSYARQGTAGYTF
cdr3_nt: TGTGCCAGCAGTTACGCCCGACAGGGAACCGCTGGCTACACCTTC
j_call: TRBJ1-2
d_call: TRBD1
v_call: TRBV6-5
clone_size: .

cdr3_aa: CSSSLGQDLNTEAFF
cdr3_nt: TGTTCCAGCAGCTTAGGACAGGACCTGAACACTGAAGCTTTCTTT
j_call: TRBJ1-1
d_call: TRBD1
v_call: TRBV7-9
clone_size: .

cdr3_aa: CASSRQAIEQYF
cdr3_nt: TGTGCCAGCAGCCGACAGGCCATCGAGCAGTACTTC
j_call: TRBJ2-7
d_call: .
v_call: TRBV11-1
clone_size: .

cdr3_aa: CASSAGRHEQYF
cdr3_nt: TGTGCCAGCTCGGCAGGGCGCCACGAGCAGTACTTC
j_call: TRBJ2-7
d_call: .
v_call: TRBV7-9
clone_size: .

cdr3_aa: CASRPTSYGELFF
cdr3_nt: TGTGCCAGCAGGCCTACTAGTTACGGGGAGCTGTTTTTT
j_call: TRBJ2-2
d_call: .
v_call: TRBV7-6
clone_size: .

cdr3_aa: CASSLSGSRTYGYTF
cdr3_nt: TGTGCCAGCAGCTTATCAGGCAGCCGGACTTATGGCTACACCTTC
j_call: TRBJ1-2
d_call: .
v_call: TRBV11-2
clone_size: .

cdr3_aa: CASSLNGEPYEQYF
cdr3_nt: TGCGCCAGCAGCTTGAACGGGGAACCCTACGAGCAGTACTTC
j_call: TRBJ2-7
d_call: .
v_call: TRBV5-1
clone_size: few

cdr3_aa: CASSTGLARYNEQFF
cdr3_nt: TGTGCCAGCAGCACGGGACTAGCCAGATACAATGAGCAGTTCTTC
j_call: TRBJ2-1
d_call: TRBD2
v_call: TRBV11-3
clone_size: .

cdr3_aa: CASTPGTAMDHEQYF
cdr3_nt: TGTGCCAGCACCCCGGGGACAGCCATGGACCACGAGCAGTACTTC
j_call: TRBJ2-7
d_call: TRBD1
v_call: TRBV9
clone_size: few

cdr3_aa: CASSHRTGAGSGNTIYF
cdr3_nt: TGTGCCAGCAGCCATAGGACAGGCGCCGGCTCTGGAAACACCATATATTTT
j_call: TRBJ1-3
d_call: TRBD1
v_call: TRBV9
clone_size: few

cdr3_aa: CAISEGQPSQETQYF
cdr3_nt: TGTGCCATCAGTGAGGGACAGCCTAGCCAAGAGACCCAGTACTTC
j_call: TRBJ2-5
d_call: .
v_call: TRBV10-3
clone_size: .

cdr3_aa: CASSTGLGDNEQFF
cdr3_nt: TGTGCCAGCAGTACGGGACTAGGGGACAATGAGCAGTTCTTC
j_call: TRBJ2-1
d_call: TRBD2
v_call: TRBV6-6
clone_size: many

cdr3_aa: CASSLRARGSSYNSPLHF
cdr3_nt: TGTGCCAGCAGCCTTCGCGCCAGGGGAAGTTCCTATAATTCACCCCTCCACTTT
j_call: TRBJ1-6
d_call: .
v_call: TRBV7-3
clone_size: once

cdr3_aa: CASRTQESSGNTIYF
cdr3_nt: TGTGCCAGCAGAACCCAGGAAAGCTCTGGAAACACCATATATTTT
j_call: TRBJ1-3
d_call: .
v_call: TRBV28
clone_size: once

cdr3_aa: CASSPGATYEQYF
cdr3_nt: TGTGCCAGCAGTCCTGGGGCGACCTACGAGCAGTACTTC
j_call: TRBJ2-7
d_call: .
v_call: TRBV25-1
clone_size: .

cdr3_aa: CASSRGQRTYEQYF
cdr3_nt: TGTGCCAGCAGCCGTGGACAGCGAACCTACGAGCAGTACTTC
j_call: TRBJ2-7
d_call: .
v_call: TRBV5-6
clone_size: .

cdr3_aa: CASSLGGTGELFF
cdr3_nt: TGTGCCAGCAGCTTGGGAGGCACCGGGGAGCTGTTTTTT
j_call: TRBJ2-2
d_call: .
v_call: TRBV13
clone_size: .

cdr3_aa: CASSLGGAGGYTF
cdr3_nt: TGTGCCAGCAGCTTGGGGGGGGCAGGTGGCTACACCTTC
j_call: TRBJ1-2
d_call: .
v_call: TRBV7-8
clone_size: .

cdr3_aa: CASSLVFGRNTEAFF
cdr3_nt: TGTGCCAGCAGCCTGGTTTTTGGGCGGAACACTGAAGCTTTCTTT
j_call: TRBJ1-1
d_call: .
v_call: TRBV7-3
clone_size: .

cdr3_aa: CASSDTGTRYEQYF
cdr3_nt: TGTGCCAGCAGCGATACCGGGACTAGATACGAGCAGTACTTC
j_call: TRBJ2-7
d_call: TRBD2
v_call: TRBV11-2
clone_size: .

cdr3_aa: CASSQERLAGGLSYNEQFF
cdr3_nt: TGCGCCAGCAGCCAAGAAAGGCTAGCGGGGGGGTTATCCTACAATGAGCAGTTCTTC
j_call: TRBJ2-1
d_call: TRBD2
v_call: TRBV4-1
clone_size: .

cdr3_aa: CASSSRGLSSYEQYF
cdr3_nt: TGTGCCAGCAGTTCTAGAGGGCTAAGCTCCTACGAGCAGTACTTC
j_call: TRBJ2-7
d_call: .
v_call: TRBV6-5
clone_size: .

cdr3_aa: CASSERGGGTYNEQFF
cdr3_nt: TGTGCCAGCAGTGAAAGGGGAGGGGGGACCTACAATGAGCAGTTCTTC
j_call: TRBJ2-1
d_call: .
v_call: TRBV6-1
clone_size: few

cdr3_aa: CASSDPGQAVPTDTQYF
cdr3_nt: TGTGCCAGCAGTGACCCAGGACAGGCAGTTCCCACAGATACGCAGTATTTT
j_call: TRBJ2-3
d_call: TRBD1
v_call: TRBV6-1
clone_size: .

cdr3_aa: CASSNFERYGYTF
cdr3_nt: TGTGCCAGCAGCAATTTCGAACGGTATGGCTACACCTTC
j_call: TRBJ1-2
d_call: .
v_call: TRBV4-2
clone_size: .

cdr3_aa: CASSYSSGGKLFF
cdr3_nt: TGTGCCAGCAGTTACTCTTCCGGCGGAAAACTGTTTTTT
j_call: TRBJ1-4
d_call: .
v_call: TRBV6-5
clone_size: .

cdr3_aa: CASSLRPGSTDTQYF
cdr3_nt: TGTGCCAGCAGCTTACGGCCGGGGAGCACAGATACGCAGTATTTT
j_call: TRBJ2-3
d_call: .
v_call: TRBV7-2
clone_size: .

cdr3_aa: CASSDGPGTEAFF
cdr3_nt: TGTGCCAGCAGTGACGGCCCGGGGACTGAAGCTTTCTTT
j_call: TRBJ1-1
d_call: .
v_call: TRBV2
clone_size: few

cdr3_aa: CSVVTSGRVSGETQYF
cdr3_nt: TGCAGCGTTGTGACTAGCGGGAGGGTAAGCGGGGAGACCCAGTACTTC
j_call: TRBJ2-5
d_call: TRBD2
v_call: TRBV29-1
clone_size: .

cdr3_aa: CASTQGARNTEAFF
cdr3_nt: TGTGCCAGCACCCAGGGGGCGCGGAACACTGAAGCTTTCTTT
j_call: TRBJ1-1
d_call: TRBD1
v_call: TRBV28
clone_size: .

cdr3_aa: CASSAGTRGEKLFF
cdr3_nt: TGTGCCAGCAGCGCCGGGACAAGAGGTGAAAAACTGTTTTTT
j_call: TRBJ1-4
d_call: .
v_call: TRBV9
clone_size: .

cdr3_aa: CASSVDGNTDTQYF
cdr3_nt: TGTGCCAGCAGCGTAGATGGCAACACAGATACGCAGTATTTT
j_call: TRBJ2-3
d_call: .
v_call: TRBV9
clone_size: .

cdr3_aa: CASGSRGDTEAFF
cdr3_nt: TGTGCCAGCGGAAGCAGGGGGGACACTGAAGCTTTCTTT
j_call: TRBJ1-1
d_call: TRBD1
v_call: TRBV2
clone_size: .

cdr3_aa: CSVSERTSGGEQFF
cdr3_nt: TGCAGCGTTTCTGAAAGGACTAGCGGGGGTGAGCAGTTCTTC
j_call: TRBJ2-1
d_call: TRBD2
v_call: TRBV29-1
clone_size: .

cdr3_aa: CASKWDRAGDTGELFF
cdr3_nt: TGTGCCAGCAAATGGGACAGGGCGGGGGACACCGGGGAGCTGTTTTTT
j_call: TRBJ2-2
d_call: TRBD1
v_call: TRBV2
clone_size: .

cdr3_aa: CASSQDLGSQNIQYF
cdr3_nt: TGCGCCAGCAGCCAAGACCTCGGGAGTCAAAACATTCAGTACTTC
j_call: TRBJ2-4
d_call: .
v_call: TRBV4-1
clone_size: .

cdr3_aa: CASSQTGYNEQFF
cdr3_nt: TGTGCCAGCAGCCAGACAGGTTACAATGAGCAGTTCTTC
j_call: TRBJ2-1
d_call: .
v_call: TRBV13
clone_size: once

cdr3_aa: CASSLIGEGGYTF
cdr3_nt: TGTGCCAGCAGTTTAATCGGGGAGGGTGGCTACACCTTC
j_call: TRBJ1-2
d_call: .
v_call: TRBV27
clone_size: .

cdr3_aa: CASSLLGTSNTEAFF
cdr3_nt: TGCGCCAGCAGCTTGCTTGGGACATCGAACACTGAAGCTTTCTTT
j_call: TRBJ1-1
d_call: .
v_call: TRBV5-1
clone_size: once